The present TCR beta chain was sequenced within a study of STAT5B mutations in CD4+ large granular lymphocyte leukemia. Study results and caveats: Compared with healthy controls (2/35), patient top clones favored TRBV06 (8/27). Patient CD4-sorted repertoires looked more clonal than healthy CD4+ repertoires, even without putative leukemic clones. Without HLA matching, higher CD4+ than CD8+ T-LGLL clonality could reflect small sample size.

As regards this clone: What it recognizes is unknown.

Trimming pared 2 bases from V and 0 bases from J, leaving 7 bases between. Germline assignment: CDR1 MNHNS and CDR2 SASEGT. The CDR3 loop spans 14 amino acids. The survey-level immunoSEQ assay was used. Clones were sequenced by immunoSEQ multiplex PCR, and TCRdb holds only the in-frame ones, with some missing. The table has almost 20,000 clones, roughly 80% seen once; the top ten hold 13%. This chain joins TRBV6-1 and TRBJ1-1; possibly TRBD1 for D (5 bases). The clonotype comes from a human donor in good health. The sample was CD4+ T cells from blood buffy coats. DNA for the CDR3: TGTGCCAGCAGTGAACGACAGATGAACACTGAAGCTTTCTTT. Translation: CASSERQMNTEAFF.